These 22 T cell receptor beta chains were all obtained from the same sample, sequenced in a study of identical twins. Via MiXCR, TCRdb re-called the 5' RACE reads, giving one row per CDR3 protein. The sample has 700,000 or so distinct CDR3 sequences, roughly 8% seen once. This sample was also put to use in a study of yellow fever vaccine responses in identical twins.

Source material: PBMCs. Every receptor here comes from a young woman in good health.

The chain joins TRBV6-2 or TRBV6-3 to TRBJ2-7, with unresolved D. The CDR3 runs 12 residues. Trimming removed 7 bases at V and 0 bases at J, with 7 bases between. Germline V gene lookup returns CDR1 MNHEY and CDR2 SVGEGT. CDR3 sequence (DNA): TGTGCCAGCAACAGAGTCTCCTACGAGCAGTACTTC. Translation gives CASNRVSYEQYF.

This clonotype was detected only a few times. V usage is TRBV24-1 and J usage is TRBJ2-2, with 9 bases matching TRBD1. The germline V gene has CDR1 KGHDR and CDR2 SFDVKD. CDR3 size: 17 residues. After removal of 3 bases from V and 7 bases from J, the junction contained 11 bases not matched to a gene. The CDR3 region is CATSDPPGQGRIGELFF. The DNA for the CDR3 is TGTGCCACCAGTGATCCTCCGGGACAGGGCAGGATCGGGGAGCTGTTTTTT.

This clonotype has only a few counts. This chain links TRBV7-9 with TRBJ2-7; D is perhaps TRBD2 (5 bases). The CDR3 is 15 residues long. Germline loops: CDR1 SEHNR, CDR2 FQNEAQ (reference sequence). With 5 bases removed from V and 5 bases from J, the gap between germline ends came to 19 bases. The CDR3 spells CASSHGREAYDEQYF. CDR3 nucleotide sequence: TGTGCCAGCAGCCATGGTCGGGAAGCATATGACGAGCAGTACTTC. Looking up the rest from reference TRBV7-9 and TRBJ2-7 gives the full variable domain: DTGVSQNPRHKITKRGQNVTFRCDPISEHNRLYWYRQTLGQGPEFLTYFQNEAQLEKSRLLSDRFSAERPKGSFSTLEIQRTEQGDSAMYLCASSHGREAYDEQYFGPGTRLTVT.

The DNA of the CDR3 is TGTGCCAGCAGCCTGTCCGGGACAGGAGATACGCAGTATTTT. Its protein is CASSLSGTGDTQYF. This chain connects TRBV7-9 to TRBJ2-3, with 8 nucleotides matching TRBD1. The CDR3 contains 14 residues. Trimming at V came to 5 bases and at J to 5 bases, leaving 6 bases not matched to a gene. Per the germline V gene, CDR1 is SEHNR and CDR2 is FQNEAQ (reference sequence).

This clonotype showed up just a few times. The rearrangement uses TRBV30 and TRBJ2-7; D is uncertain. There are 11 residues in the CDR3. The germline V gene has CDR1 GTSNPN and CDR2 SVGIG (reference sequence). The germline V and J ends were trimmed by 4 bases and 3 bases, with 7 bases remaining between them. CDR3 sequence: CAWKNSYEQYF. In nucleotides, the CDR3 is TGTGCCTGGAAAAACAGCTACGAGCAGTACTTC.

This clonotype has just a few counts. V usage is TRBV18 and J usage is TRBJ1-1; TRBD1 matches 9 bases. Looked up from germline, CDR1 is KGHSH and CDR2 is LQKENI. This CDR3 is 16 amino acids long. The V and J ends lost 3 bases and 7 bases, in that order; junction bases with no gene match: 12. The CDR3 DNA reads TGTGCCAGCTCACCCCGGGATAGCGACAGGGGGATTGAAGCTTTCTTT. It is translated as CASSPRDSDRGIEAFF.

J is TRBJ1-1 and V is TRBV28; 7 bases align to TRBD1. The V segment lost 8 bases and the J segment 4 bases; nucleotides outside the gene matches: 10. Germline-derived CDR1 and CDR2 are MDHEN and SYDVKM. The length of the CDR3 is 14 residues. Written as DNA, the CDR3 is TGTGCCAGCTCTCCAGGGGGTGGTTTCACTGAAGCTTTCTTT. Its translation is CASSPGGGFTEAFF.

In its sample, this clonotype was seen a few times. CDR3 residues: CASTLDSTSPNTEAFF. DNA of the CDR3: TGCGCCAGCACTTTAGACAGCACCTCCCCTAACACTGAAGCTTTCTTT. The rearrangement links TRBV5-1 to TRBJ1-1; D is possibly TRBD1 (5 bases). With 6 bases removed from V and 2 bases from J, the gap between germline ends came to 20 bases. From germline, CDR1 is SGHRS and CDR2 YFSETQ. This CDR3 has 16 amino acids.

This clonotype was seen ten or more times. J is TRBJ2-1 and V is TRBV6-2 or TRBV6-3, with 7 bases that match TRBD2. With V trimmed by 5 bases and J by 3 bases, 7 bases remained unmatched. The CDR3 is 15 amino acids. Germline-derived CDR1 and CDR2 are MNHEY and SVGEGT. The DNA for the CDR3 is TGTGCCAGCAGTACGATAGCGGGTATCTACAATGAGCAGTTCTTC. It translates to CASSTIAGIYNEQFF.

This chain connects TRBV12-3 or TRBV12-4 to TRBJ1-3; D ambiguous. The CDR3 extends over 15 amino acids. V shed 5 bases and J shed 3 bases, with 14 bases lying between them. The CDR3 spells CASSPSDVFGNTIYF. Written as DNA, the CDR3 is TGTGCCAGCAGTCCCTCGGATGTGTTTGGAAACACCATATATTTT.

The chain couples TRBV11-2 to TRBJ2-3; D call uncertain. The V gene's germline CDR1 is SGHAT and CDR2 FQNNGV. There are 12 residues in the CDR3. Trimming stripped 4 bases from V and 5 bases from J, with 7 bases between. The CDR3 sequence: CASSSLGDTQYF. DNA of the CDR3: TGTGCCAGCAGCTCCCTGGGAGATACGCAGTATTTT.

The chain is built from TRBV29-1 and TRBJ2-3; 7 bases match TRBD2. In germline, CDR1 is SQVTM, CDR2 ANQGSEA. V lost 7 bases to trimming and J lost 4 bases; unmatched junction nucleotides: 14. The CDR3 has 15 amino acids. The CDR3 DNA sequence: TGCAGCGGCGGACTAGTAGGTTTTTCAGCAGATACGCAGTATTTT. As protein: CSGGLVGFSADTQYF.

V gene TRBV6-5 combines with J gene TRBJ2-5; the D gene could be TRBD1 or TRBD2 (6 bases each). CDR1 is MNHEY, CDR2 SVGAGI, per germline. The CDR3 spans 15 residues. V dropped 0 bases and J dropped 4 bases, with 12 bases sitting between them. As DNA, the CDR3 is TGTGCCAGCAGTTACTCGGCCGGGGGCGCAGAGACCCAGTACTTC. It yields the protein CASSYSAGGAETQYF.

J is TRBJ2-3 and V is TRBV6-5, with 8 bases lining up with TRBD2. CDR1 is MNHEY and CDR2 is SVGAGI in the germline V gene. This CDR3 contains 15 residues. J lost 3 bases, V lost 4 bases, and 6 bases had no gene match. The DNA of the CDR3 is TGTGCCAGCAGTTCCGGGGGGGGCGAAACAGATACGCAGTATTTT. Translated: CASSSGGGETDTQYF.

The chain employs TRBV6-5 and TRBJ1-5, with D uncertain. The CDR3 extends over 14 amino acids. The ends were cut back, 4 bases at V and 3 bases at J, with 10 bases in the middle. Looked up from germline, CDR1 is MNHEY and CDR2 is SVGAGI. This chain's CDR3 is CASSSAGPNQPQHF. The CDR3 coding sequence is TGTGCCAGCAGTTCGGCAGGCCCCAATCAGCCCCAGCATTTT.

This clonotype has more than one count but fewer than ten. The CDR3 DNA reads TGCGCCAGCAGCTCCACCCTCTCTTCCCCCCTCCATGGCTACACCTTC. Translating gives CASSSTLSSPLHGYTF. The chain couples TRBV5-1 to TRBJ1-2; D is unclear. The V gene lost 3 bases and the J gene lost 6 bases, with 21 bases spanning the gap. CDR3 length: 16 residues. The germline V gene encodes CDR1 SGHRS and CDR2 YFSETQ.

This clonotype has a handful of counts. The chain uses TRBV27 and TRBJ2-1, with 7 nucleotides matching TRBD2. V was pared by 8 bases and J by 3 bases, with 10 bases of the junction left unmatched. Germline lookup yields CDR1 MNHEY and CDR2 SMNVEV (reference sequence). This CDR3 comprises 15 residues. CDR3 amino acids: CASSRPSGHYNEQFF. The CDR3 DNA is TGTGCCAGCTCTCGTCCTAGCGGACACTACAATGAGCAGTTCTTC.

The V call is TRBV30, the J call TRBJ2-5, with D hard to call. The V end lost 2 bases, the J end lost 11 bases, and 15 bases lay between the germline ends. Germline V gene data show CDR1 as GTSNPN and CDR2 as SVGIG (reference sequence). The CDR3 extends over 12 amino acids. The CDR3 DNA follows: TGTGCCTGGAGTCCCTCGGTGCCGGAACAGTACTTC. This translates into CAWSPSVPEQYF. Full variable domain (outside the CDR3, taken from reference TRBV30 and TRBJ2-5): SQTIHQWPATLVQPVGSPLSLECTVEGTSNPNLYWYRQAAGRGLQLLFYSVGIGQISSEVPQNLSASRPQDRQFILSSKKLLLSDSGFYLCAWSPSVPEQYFGPGTRLLVL.

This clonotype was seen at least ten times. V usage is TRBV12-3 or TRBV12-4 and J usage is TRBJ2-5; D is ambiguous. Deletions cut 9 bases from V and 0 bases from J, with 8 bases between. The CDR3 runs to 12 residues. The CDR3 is CASRSYQETQYF. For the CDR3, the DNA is TGTGCCAGTCGCTCGTACCAAGAGACCCAGTACTTC.

The CDR3 DNA reads as TGTGCCAGCAGCTTACCTACGGGGCGCGCGAACACCGGGGAGCTGTTTTTT. Its protein is CASSLPTGRANTGELFF. The gene calls are TRBV7-6 and TRBJ2-2, with D possibly called TRBD1 or TRBD2 (5 bases each). The V gene lost 2 bases and the J gene lost 0 bases, with 13 bases spanning the gap. This CDR3 has 17 amino acids. Germline lookup yields CDR1 SGHVS and CDR2 FNYEAQ.

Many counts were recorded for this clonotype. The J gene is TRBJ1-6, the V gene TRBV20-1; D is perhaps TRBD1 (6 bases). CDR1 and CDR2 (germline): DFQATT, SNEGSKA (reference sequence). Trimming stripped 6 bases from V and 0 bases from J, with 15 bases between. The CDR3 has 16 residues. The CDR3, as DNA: TGCAGTGCCCCGGGCGGGGGGCGCTCCTATAATTCACCCCTCCACTTT. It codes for CSAPGGGRSYNSPLHF.

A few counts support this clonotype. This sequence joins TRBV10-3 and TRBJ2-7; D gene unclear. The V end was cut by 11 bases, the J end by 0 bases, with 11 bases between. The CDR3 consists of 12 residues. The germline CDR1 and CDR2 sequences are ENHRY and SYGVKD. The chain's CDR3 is CAAAESSYEQYF. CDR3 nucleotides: TGTGCCGCCGCGGAGAGCTCCTACGAGCAGTACTTC.